This T cell receptor (beta chain) was sequenced during a study of CD8 T cells in ankylosing spondylitis. Findings and caveats of the study: Reportedly, matched ankylosing spondylitis synovial fluid was significantly enriched for disease-linked clones.

Scientists made TCR beta libraries using quantitative 5'-RACE with molecular barcodes. TCRdb re-analysed the 5' RACE reads in MiXCR, keeping a single row per CDR3 protein. The sample gives under 450,000 distinct CDR3 sequences, 20% to 25% of which show up once; less than 15% is in the top ten. Germline trimming cut 6 bases from V and 2 bases from J; bases unmatched to any gene: 10. The CDR3 loop spans 15 amino acids. The germline V gene encodes CDR1 MDHEN and CDR2 SYDVKM. Comments on this clonotype: The antigen is unknown.

This rearrangement joins TRBV28 to TRBJ2-7; 7 nucleotides line up with TRBD1. The sequenced sample consisted of blood, either unsorted or a sorted T cell fraction (not recorded which). This TCR was sampled from a male donor with ankylosing spondylitis or in good health (not recorded which). The DNA for the CDR3 is TGTGCCAGCAGACCGAGGACAGGAGTCCCCTACGAGCAGTACTTC. Encoded protein: CASRPRTGVPYEQYF.